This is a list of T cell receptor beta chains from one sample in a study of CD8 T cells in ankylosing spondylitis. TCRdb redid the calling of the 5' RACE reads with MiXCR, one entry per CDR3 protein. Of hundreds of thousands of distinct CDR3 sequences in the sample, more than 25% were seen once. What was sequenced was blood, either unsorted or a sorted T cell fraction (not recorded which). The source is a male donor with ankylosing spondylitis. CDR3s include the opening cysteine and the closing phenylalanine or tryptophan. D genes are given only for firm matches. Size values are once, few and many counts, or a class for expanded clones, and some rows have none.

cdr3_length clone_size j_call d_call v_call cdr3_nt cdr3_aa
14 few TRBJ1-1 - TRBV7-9 TGTGCCAGCAGCTCTCCGGGACCGAACACTGAAGCTTTCTTT CASSSPGPNTEAFF
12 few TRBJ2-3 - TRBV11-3 TGTGCCAGCGGGTCTAGGGGAGATACGCAGTATTTT CASGSRGDTQYF
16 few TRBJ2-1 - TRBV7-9 TGTGCCAGCAGCCTTACGTATAAAGCTACCTACAATGAGCAGTTCTTC CASSLTYKATYNEQFF
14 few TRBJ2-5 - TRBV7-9 TGTGCCAGCAGCAAAGGACAGGGAGGGGAGACCCAGTACTTC CASSKGQGGETQYF
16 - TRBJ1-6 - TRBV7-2 TGTGCCAGCAGCTTAGGGCAGCTACAGTATAATTCACCCCTCCACTTT CASSLGQLQYNSPLHF
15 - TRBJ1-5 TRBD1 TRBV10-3 TGTGCCATCAGTGACCCCGGAGGGGGCGAGCAGCCCCAGCATTTT CAISDPGGGEQPQHF
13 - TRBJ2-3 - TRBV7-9 TGTGCCAGCAGCCAATACAGCACAGATACGCAGTATTTT CASSQYSTDTQYF
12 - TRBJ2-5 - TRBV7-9 TGTGCCAGCAGCACAACCACGGAGACCCAGTACTTC CASSTTTETQYF
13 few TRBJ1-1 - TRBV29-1 TGCAGCGTCTCGCCCACGGGGGGAACTGAAGCTTTCTTT CSVSPTGGTEAFF
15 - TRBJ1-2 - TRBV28 TGTGCCAGCAGTACAGGAGGTCGAGTTAACTATGGCTACACCTTC CASSTGGRVNYGYTF
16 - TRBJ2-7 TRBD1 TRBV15 TGTGCCACCAGCAGAGATACAGGGGGCTTTCACTACGAGCAGTACTTC CATSRDTGGFHYEQYF
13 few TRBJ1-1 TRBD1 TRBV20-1 TGCAGTGCCAGGGGGTACGCGAACACTGAAGCTTTCTTT CSARGYANTEAFF
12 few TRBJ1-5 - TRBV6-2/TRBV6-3 TGTGCCAGCAGCCCCAGGGTTCAGCCCCAGCATTTT CASSPRVQPQHF
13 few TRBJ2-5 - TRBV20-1 TGCAGTGCTAGATCCTACAGCCAAGAGACCCAGTACTTC CSARSYSQETQYF
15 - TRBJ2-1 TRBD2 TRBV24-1 TGTGCCACCAGCTTTCTAGCGGGAGGTACATCTGAGCAGTTCTTC CATSFLAGGTSEQFF
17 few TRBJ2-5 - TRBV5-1 TGCGCCAGCAGCTTGGGCGGCGGCAGGTTGGGACAAGAGACCCAGTACTTC CASSLGGGRLGQETQYF
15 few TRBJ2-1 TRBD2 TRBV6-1 TGTGCCAGCAGTACCCTAGCGGGAGCGTACAATGAGCAGTTCTTC CASSTLAGAYNEQFF
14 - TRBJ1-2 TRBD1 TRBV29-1 TGCAGCGTTATTGTGCTGAATAACAGGGGTGGCTACACCTTC CSVIVLNNRGGYTF
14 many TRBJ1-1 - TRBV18 TGTGCCAGCTCCGAAGGAGGGATGAACACTGAAGCTTTCTTT CASSEGGMNTEAFF
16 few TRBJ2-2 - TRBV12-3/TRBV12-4 TGTGCCAGCAGGCCCTCCGGGGGGCGGCTCACCGGGGAGCTGTTTTTT CASRPSGGRLTGELFF
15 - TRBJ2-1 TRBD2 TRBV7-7 TGTGCCAGCAGCCTCCGACTAGCGGGGACAAATGAGCAGTTCTTC CASSLRLAGTNEQFF
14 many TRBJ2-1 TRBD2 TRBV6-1 TGTGCCAGCAGCCCCCCCGGGACTAGCGGGAGTCGGTTCTTC CASSPPGTSGSRFF
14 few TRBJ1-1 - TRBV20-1 TGCAGTGCTCTAAGGGTCGGGGGCGCCGATGAAGCTTTCTTT CSALRVGGADEAFF